The next 18 T cell receptor beta chains were all read from a single sample in a study of blood T cell repertoires in COVID-19. Profiling relied on immunoSEQ multiplex PCR, and the TCRdb table lists in-frame clones only, not all of them. The sample has 140,000 or so clones; about four fifths are singletons. Material: peripheral blood. The source of these receptors is a human donor in a cohort sampled during active COVID-19.

The chain has TRBV7-9 and TRBJ2-1; 14 bases fit TRBD2. The CDR3 consists of 15 residues. The germline V gene encodes CDR1 SEHNR and CDR2 FQNEAQ (reference sequence). J lost 6 bases, V lost 5 bases, and 3 bases had no gene match. This CDR3 reads CASSLGLAGGNEQFF. CDR3 nucleotides: TGTGCCAGCAGCCTCGGACTAGCGGGGGGCAATGAGCAGTTCTTC.

The J gene is TRBJ2-7, the V gene TRBV2; 8 bases align to TRBD1. CDR1 and CDR2 from the germline V gene are SNHLY and FYNNEI. The CDR3 is 16 amino acids. Trimming removed 0 bases from V and 0 bases from J; junction bases left unmatched: 4. The CDR3 DNA sequence: TGTGCCAGCAGTGAAGCCCGGGACAGGAGCTCCTACGAGCAGTACGTC. It encodes CASSEARDRSSYEQYV.

V gene TRBV20-1 combines with J gene TRBJ2-3; 7 nucleotides agree with TRBD2. The CDR3 spans 16 residues. CDR1 and CDR2 from the germline V gene are DFQATT and SNEGSKA (reference sequence). V was clipped by 3 bases and J by 3 bases; unmatched bases: 12. The CDR3 DNA sequence: TGCAGTGCTAGTGGCGAAGGCGGGGAGGGGACAGATACGCAGTATTTT. Encoded protein: CSASGEGGEGTDTQYF.

This clone was seen many times. The chain has TRBV2 and TRBJ1-5, with 7 bases aligning to TRBD1. The CDR3 totals 15 residues. CDR1 is SNHLY and CDR2 is FYNNEI in the germline V gene. Germline trimming cut 6 bases from V and 0 bases from J; bases unmatched to any gene: 5. CDR3 sequence reads: CASSPRGYSNQPQHF. CDR3 nucleotide sequence: TGTGCCAGCAGCCCCAGGGGGTATAGCAATCAGCCCCAGCATTTT.

The V and J genes are TRBV15 and TRBJ1-5; 7 bases line up with TRBD1. Trimming removed 1 base from V and 5 bases from J; junction bases left unmatched: 5. The V gene's germline CDR1 is LNHNV and CDR2 YYDKDF (reference sequence). The CDR3 contains 15 residues. The CDR3, as DNA: TGTGCCACCAGCAGAGGAGACAGGGCGGATCAGCCCCAGCATTTT. Translated: CATSRGDRADQPQHF.

The chain employs TRBV19 and TRBJ2-3, with 7 bases aligning to TRBD1. This CDR3 is built from 14 residues. From germline, CDR1 is LNHDA and CDR2 SQIVND (reference sequence). V lost 5 bases to trimming and J lost 6 bases; unmatched junction nucleotides: 8. CDR3 sequence reads: CASSPQGGRDTQYF. Here the CDR3 DNA reads TGTGCCAGTAGTCCACAAGGGGGCCGCGATACGCAGTATTTT.

The chain employs TRBV7-2 and TRBJ2-2; TRBD2 matches at 12 bases. CDR1 is SGHTA and CDR2 is FQGNSA in the germline V gene. This CDR3 has 16 amino acids. V shed 6 bases, J shed 6 bases, and the junction held 8 bases outside the gene matches. The CDR3 protein is CASRRTSGTVSGELFF. CDR3 sequence (DNA): TGTGCCAGCAGGCGGACTAGCGGGACTGTTTCCGGGGAGCTGTTTTTT. The full variable domain, rest sourced from reference TRBV7-2 and TRBJ2-2, is GAGVSQSPSNKVTEKGKDVELRCDPISGHTALYWYRQSLGQGLEFLIYFQGNSAPDKSGLPSDRFSAERTGGSVSTLTIQRTQQEDSAVYLCASRRTSGTVSGELFFGEGSRLTVL.

This clone was found once. The gene calls are TRBV5-1 and TRBJ1-1; 8 nucleotides line up with TRBD1. Trimming removed 7 bases from V and 1 base from J; junction bases left unmatched: 3. The CDR3 has 13 amino acids. The germline V gene encodes CDR1 SGHRS and CDR2 YFSETQ. As DNA, the CDR3 is TGCGCCAGCCAGGGACAGGAGAACACTGAAGCTTTCTTT. As protein: CASQGQENTEAFF.

The chain links TRBV5-4 to TRBJ2-2; no definite D call. This CDR3 comprises 15 residues. The germline CDR1 and CDR2 sequences are SGHNT and YYREEE (reference sequence). V lost 3 bases and J lost 0, with 9 bases in between. The CDR3 protein is CASSSGNSNTGELFF. Written as DNA, the CDR3 is TGTGCCAGCAGCTCCGGTAATTCGAACACCGGGGAGCTGTTTTTT.

The chain employs TRBV3-1 (or the pseudogene TRBV3-2) and TRBJ1-6, with D possibly being TRBD1 (6 bases). The germline V and J ends were trimmed by 6 bases and 2 bases, with 14 bases remaining between them. The germline V gene encodes CDR1 LGHDT and CDR2 YNNKEL (reference sequence). The CDR3 totals 16 residues. Written as DNA, the CDR3 is TGTGCCAGCAGACCGCAGGGGACCGCCTATAATTCACCCCTCCACTTT. It specifies CASRPQGTAYNSPLHF.

This chain joins TRBV7-8 and TRBJ2-1; a weak D match, TRBD2 (6 bases). Per germline, CDR1 SGHVS and CDR2 FQNEAQ. The V end was cut by 3 bases, the J end by 2 bases, with 8 bases between. The CDR3 covers 14 residues. The CDR3 loop is CASSFAGPYNEQFF. CDR3 DNA sequence: TGTGCCAGCAGCTTCGCGGGGCCCTACAATGAGCAGTTCTTC.

V and J are TRBV6-5 and TRBJ1-3; D possibly corresponds to TRBD1 (5 bases). The V gene lost 2 bases and the J gene lost 0 bases, with 8 bases spanning the gap. CDR1 is MNHEY, CDR2 SVGAGI, per germline. This CDR3 has 15 amino acids. The CDR3 DNA is TGTGCCAGCAGTTACGACAGAACCTCTGGAAACACCATATATTTT. Its protein product is CASSYDRTSGNTIYF.

The V call is TRBV28, the J call TRBJ1-2, with D possibly matching TRBD1 (6 bases). The CDR3 contains 16 residues. The germline CDR1 and CDR2 sequences are MDHEN and SYDVKM. The V end lost 0 bases, the J end lost 2 bases, and 13 bases lay between the germline ends. The CDR3 nucleotides read TGTGCCAGCAGTTTATGGTCAACAGGGCCAAACTATGGCTACACCTTC. Protein: CASSLWSTGPNYGYTF.

The rearrangement joins TRBV18 to TRBJ2-4; weak D call: TRBD1 (5 bases). V gave up 0 bases and J gave up 7 bases, with 10 bases separating them. Germline assignment: CDR1 KGHSH and CDR2 LQKENI. The CDR3 consists of 14 residues. CDR3 bases: TGTGCCAGCTCACCACCGGACAAGGATAACATTCAGTACTTC. Protein sequence: CASSPPDKDNIQYF.

The V call is TRBV20-1, the J call TRBJ2-3, with 8 bases matching TRBD2. The CDR3 has 14 amino acids. The J segment lost 5 bases and the V segment lost 3 bases, leaving 7 bases of the junction unmatched. CDR1 DFQATT and CDR2 SNEGSKA come from the germline V gene (reference sequence). The chain's CDR3 is CSASLGGARDTQYF. The CDR3 DNA reads as TGCAGTGCTAGTCTCGGGGGGGCTAGAGATACGCAGTATTTT.

This clone was seen ten or more times. This chain joins TRBV7-8 and TRBJ1-4; 10 nucleotides align to TRBD1. The CDR3 spans 16 residues. Per the germline V gene, CDR1 is SGHVS and CDR2 is FQNEAQ. The V segment lost 5 bases and the J segment 0 bases; nucleotides outside the gene matches: 3. CDR3 loop: CASSLGQGATNEKLFF. As DNA, the CDR3 is TGTGCCAGCAGCCTAGGACAGGGGGCAACTAATGAAAAACTGTTTTTT.

CDR3 amino acids: CASSPAGNVGAGSYGYTF. The CDR3 DNA sequence: TGTGCCAGCTCACCAGCGGGAAATGTGGGTGCGGGATCCTATGGCTACACCTTC. The chain couples TRBV18 to TRBJ1-2; D remains ambiguous. With 2 bases removed from V and 4 bases from J, the gap between germline ends came to 23 bases. The germline gives CDR1 KGHSH, CDR2 LQKENI. There are 18 residues in the CDR3.

The chain links TRBV4-2 to TRBJ1-1; possibly TRBD1 for D (5 bases). Trimming shortened V by 0 bases and J by 0 bases, and 17 bases separated the two germline ends. CDR1 is LGHNA and CDR2 is YNFKEQ in the germline V gene. This CDR3 has 18 amino acids. This chain's CDR3 is CASSQDNGGAEMNTEAFF. DNA for the CDR3: TGTGCCAGCAGCCAAGATAATGGCGGGGCAGAGATGAACACTGAAGCTTTCTTT.